This passage covers 11 T cell receptor beta chains from one sample sequenced in a study of OX40 agonist ivuxolimab in advanced cancers. The protocol was immunoSEQ multiplex PCR, while the TCRdb copy is restricted to in-frame clones and leaves out a portion. The repertoire has under 100,000 clones, about 91% of them found once; the top ten carry roughly 2.5%. This sample comprised CD4+ or CD8+ T cells sorted from blood, obtained in a trial of the OX40 agonist ivuxolimab. These receptors came from an adult with an advanced solid tumor such as melanoma, head and neck, liver or kidney cancer.

V usage is TRBV19 and J usage is TRBJ1-5; a possible D gene is TRBD1 (5 bases). Trimming removed 10 bases from V and 3 bases from J, with 16 bases in between. This CDR3 comprises 14 residues. The germline CDR1 and CDR2 sequences are LNHDA and SQIVND (reference sequence). The CDR3 DNA sequence: TGTGCCACCCTCATCGGGGCCTACAATCAGCCCCAGCATTTT. This encodes CATLIGAYNQPQHF.

The rearrangement links TRBV5-1 to TRBJ2-3, with a weak D call TRBD2 (5 bases). Germline V gives CDR1 SGHRS, CDR2 YFSETQ. The V end was cut by 7 bases, the J end by 1 base, with 19 bases between. The CDR3 is made up of 16 amino acids. CDR3 in DNA: TGCGCCAGCCCCCCGACTATGGCGTCACGCACAGATACGCAGTATTTT. It yields the protein CASPPTMASRTDTQYF.

The chain has TRBV7-2 and TRBJ2-2, with 8 bases matching TRBD1. Trimming removed 7 bases from V and 5 bases from J; junction bases left unmatched: 6. The CDR3 is made up of 14 amino acids. CDR1 and CDR2 from the germline V gene are SGHTA and FQGNSA. In DNA, the CDR3 is TGTGCCAGCACAAGACAGGGGAGGACCGGGGAGCTGTTTTTT. It codes for CASTRQGRTGELFF.

This chain links TRBV6-1 with TRBJ2-5; D is perhaps TRBD2 (6 bases). The J call may not be correct, given that the DNA end is closer to TRBJ2-7. The V gene's germline CDR1 is MNHNS and CDR2 SASEGT. The CDR3 contains 13 residues. CDR3 sequence reads: CASSDGGLYEQYF. The DNA for the CDR3 is TGTGCCAGCAGTGATGGAGGGCTCTACGAGCAGTACTTC.

This clone was seen only once. J is TRBJ2-2 and V is TRBV28; 7 bases are shared with TRBD1. Trimming removed 10 bases from V and 8 bases from J; junction bases left unmatched: 13. The germline V gene has CDR1 MDHEN and CDR2 SYDVKM. CDR3 length: 14 amino acids. This CDR3 reads CATQRGRIKGELFF. The CDR3 region has the DNA TGTGCCACCCAGAGGGGGCGAATTAAGGGGGAGCTGTTTTTT.

This clone was counted once. This chain uses TRBV11-2 with TRBJ2-5; TRBD2 agrees at 13 bases. This CDR3 has 18 amino acids. V shed 4 bases and J 2 bases; nucleotides not matched to a gene: 10. Germline CDR1 reads SGHAT; CDR2 reads FQNNGV. The CDR3 DNA reads as TGTGCCAGCAGCTCCCGACGAAAGACTAGCGGGAGGCAAGAGACCCAGTACTTC. As protein: CASSSRRKTSGRQETQYF. Filled out from reference TRBV11-2 and TRBJ2-5, the complete variable domain reads EAGVAQSPRYKIIEKRQSVAFWCNPISGHATLYWYQQILGQGPKLLIQFQNNGVVDDSQLPKDRFSAERLKGVDSTLKIQPAKLEDSAVYLCASSSRRKTSGRQETQYFGPGTRLLVL.

The V call is TRBV7-8, the J call TRBJ2-7; TRBD1 matches 7 bases. The CDR3 loop spans 15 amino acids. Germline values: CDR1 SGHVS, CDR2 FQNEAQ. The junction had 10 bases not matched to a gene; V was cut back by 8 bases and J by 0 bases. Written as DNA, the CDR3 is TGTGCCAGCGGACCGAGGGGGCTCAGCTCCTACGAGCAGTACTTC. Translating gives CASGPRGLSSYEQYF.

This chain connects TRBV25-1 to TRBJ1-5; D gene unclear. The CDR3 consists of 13 residues. Trimming removed 8 bases at V and 3 bases at J, with 11 bases between. CDR1 and CDR2 (germline): MGHDK, SYGVNS. CDR3 amino acids: CASGAGDNQPQHF. The CDR3 bases are TGTGCCAGCGGAGCTGGGGACAATCAGCCCCAGCATTTT.

As to this clone: At one end, the junction sequence differs from germline, possibly due to a read error. V and J are TRBV7-4 and TRBJ1-5, with 12 bases lining up with TRBD1. This CDR3 spans 17 amino acids. Looked up from germline, CDR1 is SGHVT and CDR2 is SQSDAQ. The CDR3 DNA reads as TGTGCCAGCAGCCTAGCCGGGACAGGGGGCATCGGTCAGCCCCAGCATTTT. This gives the protein CASSLAGTGGIGQPQHF.

The genes are TRBV5-1 and TRBJ2-3; 7 bases match TRBD1. Germline loops: CDR1 SGHRS, CDR2 YFSETQ. The length of the CDR3 is 15 residues. V was pared by 3 bases and J by 3 bases, with 7 bases of the junction left unmatched. Written as DNA, the CDR3 is TGCGCCAGCAGCTCGGACAGGTTTAGGACAGATACGCAGTATTTT. It specifies CASSSDRFRTDTQYF.

This clone has a single count. The chain recombines TRBV7-9 with TRBJ2-7; TRBD1 matches at 8 bases. CDR1 is SEHNR, CDR2 FQNEAQ, per germline (reference sequence). There are 16 residues in the CDR3. V was clipped by 5 bases and J by 6 bases; unmatched bases: 15. CDR3: CASSKTQLTGALEQYF. CDR3 DNA sequence: TGTGCCAGCAGCAAAACCCAATTGACAGGGGCCCTCGAGCAGTACTTC. Together with reference TRBV7-9 and TRBJ2-7, the CDR3 gives the full variable domain: DTGVSQNPRHKITKRGQNVTFRCDPISEHNRLYWYRQTLGQGPEFLTYFQNEAQLEKSRLLSDRFSAERPKGSFSTLEIQRTEQGDSAMYLCASSKTQLTGALEQYFGPGTRLTVT.